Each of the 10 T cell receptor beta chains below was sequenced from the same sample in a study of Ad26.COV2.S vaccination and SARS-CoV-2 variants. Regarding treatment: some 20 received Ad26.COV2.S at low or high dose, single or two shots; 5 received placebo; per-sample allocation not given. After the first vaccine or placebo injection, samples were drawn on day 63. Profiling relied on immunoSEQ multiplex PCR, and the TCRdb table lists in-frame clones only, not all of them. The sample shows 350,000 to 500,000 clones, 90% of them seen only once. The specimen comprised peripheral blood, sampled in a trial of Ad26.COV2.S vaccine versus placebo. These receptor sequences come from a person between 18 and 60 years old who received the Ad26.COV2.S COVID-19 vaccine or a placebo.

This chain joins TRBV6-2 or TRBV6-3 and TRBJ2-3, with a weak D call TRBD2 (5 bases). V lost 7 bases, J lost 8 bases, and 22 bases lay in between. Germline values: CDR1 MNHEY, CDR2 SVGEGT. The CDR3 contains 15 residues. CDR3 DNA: TGTGCCAGCACCCCCACCGGGGTCCGGGCTGGTACGCAGTATTTT. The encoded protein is CASTPTGVRAGTQYF.

This CDR3 is CASSPNTQGINQPQHF. CDR3 nucleotides: TGTGCCAGCAGTCCCAATACACAGGGAATTAATCAGCCCCAGCATTTT. V usage is TRBV28 and J usage is TRBJ1-5; the D gene is possibly TRBD1 (6 bases). V gave up 5 bases and J gave up 4 bases, with 18 bases separating them. The CDR3 spans 16 residues. CDR1 and CDR2 (germline): MDHEN, SYDVKM.

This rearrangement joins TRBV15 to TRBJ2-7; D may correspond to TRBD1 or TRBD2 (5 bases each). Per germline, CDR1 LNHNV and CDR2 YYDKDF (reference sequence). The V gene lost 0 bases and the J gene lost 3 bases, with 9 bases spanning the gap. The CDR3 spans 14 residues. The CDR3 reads CATSRDPGSYEQYF. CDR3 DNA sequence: TGTGCCACCAGCAGAGATCCAGGGAGCTACGAGCAGTACTTC.

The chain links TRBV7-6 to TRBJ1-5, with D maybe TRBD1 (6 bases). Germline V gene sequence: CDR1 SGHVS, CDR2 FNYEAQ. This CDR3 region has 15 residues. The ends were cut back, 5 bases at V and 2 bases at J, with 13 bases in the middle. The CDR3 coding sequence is TGTGCCAGCAGCCAGCGCGAGGGGGGCAATCAGCCCCAGCATTTT. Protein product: CASSQREGGNQPQHF.

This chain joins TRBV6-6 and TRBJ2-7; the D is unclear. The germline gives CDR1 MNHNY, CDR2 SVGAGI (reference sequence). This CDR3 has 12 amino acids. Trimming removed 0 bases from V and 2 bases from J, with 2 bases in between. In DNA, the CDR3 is TGTGCCAGCAGTTACTCTCCCTACGAGCAGTACTTC. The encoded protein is CASSYSPYEQYF.

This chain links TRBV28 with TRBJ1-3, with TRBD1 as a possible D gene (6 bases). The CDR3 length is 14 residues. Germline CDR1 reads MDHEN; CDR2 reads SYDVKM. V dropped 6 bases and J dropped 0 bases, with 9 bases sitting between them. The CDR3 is CASRQGHSGNTIYF. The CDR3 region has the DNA TGTGCCAGCAGGCAGGGGCACTCTGGAAACACCATATATTTT.

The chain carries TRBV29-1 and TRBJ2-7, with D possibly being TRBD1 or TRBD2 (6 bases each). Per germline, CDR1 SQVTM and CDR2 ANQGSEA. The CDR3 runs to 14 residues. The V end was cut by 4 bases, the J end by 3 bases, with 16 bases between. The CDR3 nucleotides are TGCAGCGTTGCGCCACGAGGGGGGATCTACGAGCAGTACTTC. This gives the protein CSVAPRGGIYEQYF.

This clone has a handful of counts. The CDR3 region is CASSYRGTSGGGEQFF. Written as DNA, the CDR3 is TGTGCCAGCAGCTACAGGGGGACTAGCGGGGGCGGCGAGCAGTTCTTC. This chain uses TRBV2 with TRBJ2-1, with 14 bases aligning to TRBD2. The CDR3 totals 16 residues. Germline CDR1 reads SNHLY; CDR2 reads FYNNEI. Trimming cost V 6 bases and J 10 bases; bases outside gene matches: 11. Full variable domain (remainder filled in from reference TRBV2 and TRBJ2-1): EPEVTQTPSHQVTQMGQEVILRCVPISNHLYFYWYRQILGQKVEFLVSFYNNEISEKSEIFDDQFSVERPDGSNFTLKIRSTKLEDSAMYFCASSYRGTSGGGEQFFGPGTRLTVL.

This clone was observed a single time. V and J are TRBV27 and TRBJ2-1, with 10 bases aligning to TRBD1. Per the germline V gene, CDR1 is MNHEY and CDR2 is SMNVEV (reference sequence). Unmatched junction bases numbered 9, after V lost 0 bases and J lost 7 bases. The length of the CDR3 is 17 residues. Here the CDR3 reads CASSLSRTGGVMNEQFF. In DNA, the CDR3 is TGTGCCAGCAGTTTATCCCGGACAGGGGGGGTTATGAATGAGCAGTTCTTC.

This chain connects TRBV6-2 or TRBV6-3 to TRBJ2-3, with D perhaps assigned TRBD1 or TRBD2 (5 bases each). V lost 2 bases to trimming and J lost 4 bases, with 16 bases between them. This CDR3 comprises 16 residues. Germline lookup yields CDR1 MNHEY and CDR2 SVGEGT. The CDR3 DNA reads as TGTGCCAGCAGTTACCCTACCGGAAGGGGACCAGATACGCAGTATTTT. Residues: CASSYPTGRGPDTQYF.